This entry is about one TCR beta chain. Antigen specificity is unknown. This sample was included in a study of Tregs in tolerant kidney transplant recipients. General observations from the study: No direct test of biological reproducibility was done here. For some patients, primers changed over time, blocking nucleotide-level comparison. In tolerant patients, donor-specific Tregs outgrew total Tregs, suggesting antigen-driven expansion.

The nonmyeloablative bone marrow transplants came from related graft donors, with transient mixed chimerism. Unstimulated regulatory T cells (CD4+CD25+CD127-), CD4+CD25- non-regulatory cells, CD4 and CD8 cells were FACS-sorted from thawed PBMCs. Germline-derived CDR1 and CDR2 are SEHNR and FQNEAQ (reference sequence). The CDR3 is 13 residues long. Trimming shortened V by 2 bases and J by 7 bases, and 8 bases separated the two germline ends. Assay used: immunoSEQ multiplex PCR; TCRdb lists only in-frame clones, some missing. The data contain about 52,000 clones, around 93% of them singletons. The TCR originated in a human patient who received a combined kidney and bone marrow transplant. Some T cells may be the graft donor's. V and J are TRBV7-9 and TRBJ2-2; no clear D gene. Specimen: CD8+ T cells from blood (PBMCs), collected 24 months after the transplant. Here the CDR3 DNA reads TGTGCCAGCAGCTTAAAGACGGGCGGGGAGCTGTTTTTT. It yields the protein CASSLKTGGELFF.